This T cell receptor beta chain was captured in a study of blood T cells in healthy people across ages. Study results and caveats: It was the long-lived donors that had more naive CD4+ cells and higher diversity than aged donors.

There are a few counts of this clonotype. Its antigen is unknown. For the second PCR, which ran for about 6 to 11 cycles, a sample-barcoded 5' primer and a J-beta primer mix were used. TCRdb reanalysed the 5' RACE reads using MiXCR and keeps one entry per CDR3 protein. The top ten hold around 3% of the sample, which has 600,000 to 900,000 distinct CDR3 sequences, around a quarter seen once. Separately, the same data were catalogued under a study of T cells of mothers and their children. That study reports: A few healthy Caucasian mothers gave samples, and so did their six children. Nobody spotted any persistent microchimeric T cell clones.

This receptor was obtained from a boy aged 5 to 17 in good health. The sequenced material came from blood.

In nucleotides, the CDR3 is TGTGCCACCAGCAGAGAGGGGGGGCCCGGCCCAACGTCGGAGACCCAGTACTTC. Translating gives CATSREGGPGPTSETQYF. The chain carries TRBV15 and TRBJ2-5, with a possible D match to TRBD2 (7 bases). V was trimmed by 0 bases and J by 5 bases, leaving 22 bases between them. The germline V gene encodes CDR1 LNHNV and CDR2 YYDKDF (reference sequence). CDR3 length equals 18 residues.